Below are 11 T cell receptor beta chains sequenced from a single sample in a study of CD8+ T cells in alopecia areata. Sample treatment: oral pan-JAK inhibitor, 5-10 mg twice daily. Reverse transcribed after extraction, RNA yielded cDNA as the sequencing template. Assay used: immunoSEQ multiplex PCR; TCRdb lists only in-frame clones, some missing. The sample has over 150,000 clones; 50% to 65% are singletons. This material consisted of CD8+ T cells sorted from blood, taken at week 24, from a patient treated with tofacitinib. The receptors here all came from a human donor with alopecia areata.

A few counts support this clone. The chain combines TRBV30 with TRBJ2-6; possible D gene TRBD2, 5 bases. The CDR3 loop spans 14 amino acids. Per the germline V gene, CDR1 is GTSNPN and CDR2 is SVGIG (reference sequence). V lost 4 bases, J lost 1 base, and 8 bases lay in between. The CDR3: CAWNRGSGANVLTF. The CDR3 DNA sequence: TGTGCCTGGAATCGGGGATCTGGGGCCAACGTCCTGACTTTC.

This clone was seen only a few times. J is TRBJ1-1 and V is TRBV30; D may be TRBD1 (6 bases). CDR1 is GTSNPN, CDR2 SVGIG, per germline (reference sequence). The CDR3 is 14 residues long. Trimming removed 2 bases from V and 7 bases from J, with 17 bases in between. In DNA, the CDR3 is TGTGCCTGGAGTAGAGGGGGAAGGGAAAATGAAGCTTTCTTT. Protein sequence: CAWSRGGRENEAFF.

The rearrangement uses TRBV20-1 and TRBJ2-1, with no clear D. The CDR3 is made up of 11 amino acids. Trimming stripped 2 bases from V and 5 bases from J, with 4 bases between. Germline CDR1 DFQATT, CDR2 SNEGSKA (reference sequence). DNA for the CDR3: TGCAGTGCTAGACACAACAATGAGCAGTTCTTC. This translates into CSARHNNEQFF.

This sequence joins TRBV2 and TRBJ2-2; D could derive from TRBD1 or TRBD2 (5 bases each). The CDR3 runs 14 residues. Per germline, CDR1 SNHLY and CDR2 FYNNEI. V lost 8 bases and J lost 5, with 15 bases in between. The CDR3 here is CASRGTLETGELFF. The CDR3 DNA reads as TGTGCCAGCCGAGGGACCCTAGAGACCGGGGAGCTGTTTTTT.

This rearrangement joins TRBV29-1 to TRBJ1-1, with a tentative D call TRBD1 (5 bases). Trimming removed 6 bases from V and 1 base from J, with 15 bases in between. The CDR3 has 14 residues. The germline gives CDR1 SQVTM, CDR2 ANQGSEA. The CDR3: CSVPRGNENTEAFF. CDR3 bases: TGCAGCGTCCCGAGGGGCAACGAGAACACTGAAGCTTTCTTT.

This clone was seen a few times. The chain combines TRBV4-1 with TRBJ1-5; D unclear. CDR1 is MGHRA and CDR2 is YSYEKL in the germline V gene. Trimming pared 0 bases from V and 0 bases from J, leaving 6 bases between. The CDR3 sequence is 15 residues long. CDR3 amino acids: CASSQEPGSNQPQHF. CDR3 in DNA: TGCGCCAGCAGCCAAGAACCAGGTAGCAATCAGCCCCAGCATTTT.

V and J are TRBV30 and TRBJ2-1, with 7 nucleotides matching TRBD1. CDR1 GTSNPN and CDR2 SVGIG come from the germline V gene (reference sequence). V gave up 2 bases and J gave up 6 bases; unmatched junction bases: 1. The CDR3 is made up of 12 amino acids. CDR3 DNA sequence: TGTGCCTGGAGTTGGGACAGCAATGAGCAGTTCTTC. This encodes CAWSWDSNEQFF.

This clone has more than one count but fewer than ten. V gene TRBV6-6 combines with J gene TRBJ2-3, with D unresolved. Germline CDR1 MNHNY, CDR2 SVGAGI (reference sequence). The CDR3 loop spans 14 amino acids. Trimming pared 8 bases from V and 6 bases from J, leaving 18 bases between. The CDR3 DNA reads as TGTGCCAGCCGTGGGAACAGCCATCTTGATACGCAGTATTTT. This gives the protein CASRGNSHLDTQYF.

This clone appeared a few times. The V gene is TRBV19, the J gene TRBJ1-1; D is unclear. The CDR3 runs to 12 residues. The V gene's germline CDR1 is LNHDA and CDR2 SQIVND (reference sequence). V lost 5 bases to trimming and J lost 6 bases, with 10 bases between them. The CDR3 is CASSYSRAEAFF. CDR3 DNA sequence: TGTGCCAGTAGTTACAGTAGGGCTGAAGCTTTCTTT.

The chain carries TRBV7-2 and TRBJ2-1, with 8 bases matching TRBD1. The CDR3 extends over 17 amino acids. The trim removed 5 bases at V and 3 bases at J, leaving 12 bases unmatched. CDR1 is SGHTA and CDR2 is FQGNSA in the germline V gene. The CDR3 loop is CASSVEETGVFYNEQFF. CDR3 nucleotides: TGTGCCAGCAGCGTAGAGGAGACAGGGGTCTTCTACAATGAGCAGTTCTTC.

The sample holds a few counts of this clone. The J gene is TRBJ2-7, the V gene TRBV14, with D perhaps assigned TRBD1 or TRBD2 (5 bases each). The CDR3 contains 16 residues. Germline V gene lookup returns CDR1 SGHDN and CDR2 FVKESK. The ends were cut back, 1 base at V and 6 bases at J, with 19 bases in the middle. The CDR3 bases are TGTGCCAGCAGCCAAGGGGGTTTAGGGGTTGGAGGCGAGCAGTACTTC. Its protein is CASSQGGLGVGGEQYF.